This T cell receptor (beta chain) appears in the sequencing data of a study of patients and donors after allogeneic stem cell transplantation. TCRdb re-derived calls from the RT-PCR reads in MiXCR, one entry per CDR3 protein. The sample consists of about 76,000 distinct CDR3 sequences, less than 30% of them appearing once. This CDR3 is 15 amino acids long. V lost 4 bases to trimming and J lost 5 bases; unmatched junction nucleotides: 10. Germline lookup yields CDR1 SSHAT and CDR2 FNYEAQ (reference sequence). This clonotype was detected only a few times. The sequence derives from a human donor who was either an allogeneic HSCT recipient or a stem cell or donor lymphocyte infusion donor (not recorded which). It is not recorded whose cells these are; they may come from a transplant donor. The rearrangement uses TRBV7-7 and TRBJ2-5; 7 bases align to TRBD2. Sequences were obtained from blood, either unsorted or a sorted T cell fraction (not recorded which). CDR3 amino acids: CASSSTGVGGETQYF. The CDR3 DNA reads TGTGCCAGCAGCTCCACAGGAGTGGGGGGGGAGACCCAGTACTTC.